These 29 T cell receptor beta chains were all obtained from the same sample, sequenced in a study of OX40 agonist ivuxolimab in advanced cancers. Sequencing was performed with immunoSEQ multiplex PCR; in TCRdb, only in-frame clones are kept and a portion is missing. The sample has 85,000 to 100,000 clones; over 85% are singletons. This specimen consisted of CD4+ or CD8+ T cells sorted from blood, obtained in a trial of the OX40 agonist ivuxolimab. The receptors derive from an adult with an advanced solid tumor such as melanoma, head and neck, liver or kidney cancer.

This clone was seen a single time. The chain couples TRBV19 to TRBJ1-6, with D unresolved. The CDR3 has 16 residues. The V and J ends lost 3 bases and 0 bases respectively, with 9 bases between them. The germline V gene has CDR1 LNHDA and CDR2 SQIVND (reference sequence). The CDR3 is CASSMVLSSYNSPLHF. The CDR3 DNA sequence: TGTGCCAGTAGTATGGTCTTGAGCTCCTATAATTCACCCCTCCACTTT.

The V call is TRBV2, the J call TRBJ1-1, with a tentative D call TRBD1 (5 bases). The germline V and J ends were trimmed by 5 bases and 4 bases, with 8 bases remaining between them. The CDR3 runs to 12 residues. Germline assignment: CDR1 SNHLY and CDR2 FYNNEI. The CDR3 DNA reads as TGTGCCAGCAGTAGACAGCGCACTGAAGCTTTCTTT. It specifies CASSRQRTEAFF.

This chain uses TRBV18 with TRBJ1-1; TRBD1 matches 9 bases. J lost 5 bases, V lost 3 bases, and 4 bases had no gene match. Germline V gives CDR1 KGHSH, CDR2 LQKENI. The CDR3 has 14 residues. CDR3: CASSPVQGATEAFF. In DNA, the CDR3 is TGTGCCAGCTCACCGGTACAGGGGGCTACTGAAGCTTTCTTT.

This rearrangement joins TRBV18 to TRBJ2-2, with D perhaps being TRBD1 or TRBD2 (5 bases each). CDR1 and CDR2 (germline): KGHSH, LQKENI. CDR3 length equals 13 residues. The V and J ends lost 3 bases and 6 bases respectively, with 8 bases between them. DNA of the CDR3: TGTGCCAGCTCACCGGGGGACGCCGGGGAGCTGTTTTTT. Amino acids: CASSPGDAGELFF.

The chain has TRBV5-4 and TRBJ2-2; the match to TRBD2 covers 8 bases. Germline V gene data show CDR1 as SGHNT and CDR2 as YYREEE (reference sequence). J lost 5 bases, V lost 5 bases, and 8 bases had no gene match. The CDR3 totals 15 residues. The CDR3 is CASSPGRGQTGELFF. CDR3 nucleotide sequence: TGTGCCAGCAGTCCCGGGAGGGGCCAGACCGGGGAGCTGTTTTTT.

This chain uses TRBV5-8 with TRBJ1-2; 9 bases fit TRBD1. After removal of 0 bases from V and 6 bases from J, the junction contained 6 bases not matched to a gene. The CDR3 sequence is 15 residues long. Germline lookup yields CDR1 SGHTS and CDR2 YDEGEE. CDR3 sequence (DNA): TGTGCCAGCAGCTTGGAAAACAGGGGGCGCGATGGCTACACCTTC. It translates to CASSLENRGRDGYTF.

The chain uses TRBV4-3 and TRBJ2-3; D is uncertain. The V gene's germline CDR1 is LGHNA and CDR2 YSLEER. V was cut by 5 bases and J by 2 bases, with 14 bases left in between. The CDR3 totals 15 residues. CDR3 nucleotide sequence: TGCGCCAGCAGCGGAAGCACGAGTCCCACAGATACGCAGTATTTT. Translated: CASSGSTSPTDTQYF.

The V call is TRBV6-6, the J call TRBJ2-7; D not resolved. The CDR3 totals 12 residues. V shed 5 bases and J shed 5 bases, with 10 bases lying between them. Germline CDR1 MNHNY, CDR2 SVGAGI (reference sequence). The CDR3 loop reads CASSARADEQYF. CDR3 nucleotide sequence: TGTGCCAGCAGTGCCCGGGCAGACGAGCAGTACTTC.

The rearrangement uses TRBV19 and TRBJ2-5; possible D gene TRBD2, 5 bases. The CDR3 loop spans 14 amino acids. Germline CDR1 reads LNHDA; CDR2 reads SQIVND (reference sequence). Trimming left V 4 bases short and J 4 bases short, with 13 bases between. CDR3 sequence reads: CASSNGEVAETQYF. For the CDR3, the DNA is TGTGCCAGTAGTAACGGGGAAGTCGCAGAGACCCAGTACTTC.

CDR3 coding DNA: TGTGCCAGCAGTTACTCCGGGACAGGCTCCTACGAGCAGTACTTC. Its translation: CASSYSGTGSYEQYF. The J gene is TRBJ2-7, the V gene TRBV6-5; 8 positions agree with TRBD1. J was trimmed by 0 bases and V by 0 bases; bases with no gene match: 1. This CDR3 is 15 amino acids long. Germline lookup yields CDR1 MNHEY and CDR2 SVGAGI.

The chain carries TRBV6-5 and TRBJ2-1; D is perhaps TRBD2 (5 bases). Looked up from germline, CDR1 is MNHEY and CDR2 is SVGAGI. The ends were cut back, 4 bases at V and 6 bases at J, with 13 bases in the middle. There are 14 residues in the CDR3. CDR3 loop: CASSSGELGNEQFF. CDR3 bases: TGTGCCAGCAGTTCCGGGGAGCTGGGCAATGAGCAGTTCTTC.

This chain links TRBV6-6 with TRBJ2-3, with D perhaps matching TRBD2 (6 bases). The V and J ends lost 2 bases and 4 bases respectively, with 13 bases between them. Germline loops: CDR1 MNHNY, CDR2 SVGAGI (reference sequence). The CDR3 has 15 residues. The CDR3 is CASSYGTRLSDTQYF. In DNA form, the CDR3 reads TGTGCCAGCAGTTACGGGACTCGATTGTCAGATACGCAGTATTTT.

The V gene is TRBV28, the J gene TRBJ1-2; D unresolved. CDR1 is MDHEN, CDR2 SYDVKM, per germline. This CDR3 region has 14 residues. V was cut by 4 bases and J by 4 bases, with 13 bases left in between. CDR3 sequence (DNA): TGTGCCAGCAGTTCCAACTCAGGACTCTATGGCTACACCTTC. Encoded protein: CASSSNSGLYGYTF.

This clone has a single count. The rearrangement uses TRBV28 and TRBJ1-2, with D perhaps matching TRBD1 (5 bases). Germline loops: CDR1 MDHEN, CDR2 SYDVKM. The CDR3 consists of 11 residues. Trimming removed 4 bases at V and 7 bases at J, with 7 bases between. This CDR3 is CASSWGRGYTF. The DNA for the CDR3 is TGTGCCAGCAGTTGGGGACGTGGCTACACCTTC.

This chain links TRBV7-6 with TRBJ2-5, with 15 bases fitting TRBD2. Per the germline V gene, CDR1 is SGHVS and CDR2 is FNYEAQ. The CDR3 spans 17 residues. With 4 bases clipped from V and 1 base from J, the junction kept 4 bases outside the gene matches. This chain's CDR3 is CASSSGLAGGLQETQYF. For the CDR3, the DNA is TGTGCCAGCAGCTCGGGACTAGCGGGGGGCCTCCAAGAGACCCAGTACTTC. Combining the CDR3 with reference TRBV7-6 and TRBJ2-5 gives the whole variable domain GAGVSQSPRYKVTKRGQDVALRCDPISGHVSLYWYRQALGQGPEFLTYFNYEAQQDKSGLPNDRFSAERPEGSISTLTIQRTEQRDSAMYRCASSSGLAGGLQETQYFGPGTRLLVL.

V and J are TRBV11-3 and TRBJ1-6; D unclear. This CDR3 region has 11 residues. The V gene's germline CDR1 is SGHNT and CDR2 YENEEA. V lost 8 bases to trimming and J lost 8 bases, with 7 bases between them. The CDR3 coding sequence is TGTGCCAGCCGTCTCGATTCACCCCTCCACTTT. Encoded protein: CASRLDSPLHF.

The V and J genes are TRBV23-1 and TRBJ1-1; 8 bases map to TRBD1. Being an ORF, TRBV23-1 has a function that is uncertain. The CDR3 has 17 residues. V dropped 0 bases and J dropped 0; count of bases not matched to a gene: 6. The chain's CDR3 is CASSQSGDRRLNTEAFF. CDR3 DNA: TGCGCCAGCAGTCAATCGGGGGACAGGCGGCTGAACACTGAAGCTTTCTTT.

The chain employs TRBV4-1 and TRBJ2-1, with D maybe TRBD2 (7 bases). CDR1 is MGHRA and CDR2 is YSYEKL in the germline V gene. The CDR3 is made up of 17 amino acids. Trimming cost V 0 bases and J 5 bases, with 17 bases left between them. In nucleotides, the CDR3 is TGCGCCAGCAGCCAAGAGGTCGGGCGGGGGCTCAACAATGAGCAGTTCTTC. Residues: CASSQEVGRGLNNEQFF.

The rearrangement uses TRBV5-1 and TRBJ2-3; no reliable D call. This CDR3 comprises 12 residues. Trimming removed 5 bases from V and 0 bases from J, with 4 bases in between. The germline V gene has CDR1 SGHRS and CDR2 YFSETQ. In DNA form, the CDR3 reads TGCGCCAGCAGGGACAGCACAGATACGCAGTATTTT. This sequence encodes CASRDSTDTQYF.

The chain employs TRBV9 and TRBJ2-7, with 7 bases that match TRBD1. V shed 7 bases and J 2 bases; nucleotides not matched to a gene: 9. Per the germline V gene, CDR1 is SGDLS and CDR2 is YYNGEE. The CDR3 covers 14 residues. CDR3 amino acids: CASGPGQQTYEQYF. The CDR3 DNA sequence: TGTGCCAGCGGACCGGGACAGCAAACCTACGAGCAGTACTTC.

A single count supports this clone. This chain connects TRBV7-2 to TRBJ2-7; the D is unclear. CDR1 and CDR2 (germline): SGHTA, FQGNSA. V was shortened by 6 bases and J by 4 bases, with 7 bases between the two germline ends. This CDR3 is built from 11 residues. The CDR3 nucleotides read TGTGCCAGCAGGATAGGGTACGAGCAGTACTTC. Its protein product is CASRIGYEQYF.

The sample holds one count of this clone. The rearrangement links TRBV18 to TRBJ1-1; D may be TRBD1 (5 bases). The CDR3 length is 19 residues. V was shortened by 2 bases and J by 0 bases, with 22 bases between the two germline ends. From germline, CDR1 is KGHSH and CDR2 LQKENI. CDR3 nucleotide sequence: TGTGCCAGCTCACCAAGGGGTCTCGGGGGAAGGGGAATGAACACTGAAGCTTTCTTT. Translated, it gives CASSPRGLGGRGMNTEAFF.

This chain joins TRBV27 and TRBJ2-3; D remains ambiguous. Germline V CDR1 and CDR2: MNHEY, SMNVEV (reference sequence). Trimming removed 5 bases at V and 0 bases at J, with 9 bases between. This CDR3 has 14 amino acids. In DNA, the CDR3 is TGTGCCAGCAGTCTGCTTACTAGCACAGATACGCAGTATTTT. The encoded protein is CASSLLTSTDTQYF.

The genes are TRBV6-1 and TRBJ1-1; no clear D gene. Looked up from germline, CDR1 is MNHNS and CDR2 is SASEGT. There are 13 residues in the CDR3. The V end lost 5 bases, the J end lost 4 bases, and 11 bases lay between the germline ends. The CDR3 region is CASSTQAGTEAFF. CDR3 DNA sequence: TGTGCCAGCAGTACCCAGGCGGGCACTGAAGCTTTCTTT.

J is TRBJ1-1 and V is TRBV5-6; the D is unclear. Germline CDR1 and CDR2: SGHDT and YYEEEE. V was clipped by 1 base and J by 3 bases, with 1 base between them. This CDR3 is built from 11 residues. CDR3 sequence (DNA): TGTGCCAGCAGCTTGTACACTGAAGCTTTCTTT. It specifies CASSLYTEAFF.

This chain links TRBV6-1 with TRBJ2-7; 9 bases align to TRBD1. Trimming at V came to 3 bases and at J to 5 bases, leaving 14 bases not matched to a gene. The CDR3 is made up of 17 amino acids. CDR1 is MNHNS and CDR2 is SASEGT in the germline V gene. CDR3: CASSESMIGTGIHEQYF. In nucleotides, the CDR3 is TGTGCCAGCAGTGAGTCAATGATCGGGACAGGGATTCACGAGCAGTACTTC.

The chain links TRBV29-1 to TRBJ2-3, with D unresolved. The CDR3 runs 13 residues. In germline, CDR1 is SQVTM, CDR2 ANQGSEA. Trimming took off 0 bases at V and 3 bases at J, with 7 bases between the two ends. The CDR3 DNA reads TGCAGCGTTGAAGATCCCTATACAGATACGCAGTATTTT. Its translation is CSVEDPYTDTQYF.

The chain combines TRBV9 with TRBJ1-1; D gene unclear. The V end lost 4 bases, the J end lost 1 base, and 8 bases lay between the germline ends. CDR1 is SGDLS and CDR2 is YYNGEE in the germline V gene. This CDR3 is 13 amino acids long. The CDR3 protein is CASSSPPNTEAFF. CDR3 coding DNA: TGTGCCAGCAGCTCTCCCCCGAACACTGAAGCTTTCTTT.

The CDR3 protein is CASSLHASGTGSGHEQYF. CDR3 nucleotide sequence: TGCGCCAGCAGCTTGCACGCATCCGGGACAGGGAGCGGGCACGAGCAGTACTTC. J is TRBJ2-7 and V is TRBV5-1; 9 bases match TRBD1. This CDR3 is built from 18 residues. From germline, CDR1 is SGHRS and CDR2 YFSETQ. V was pared by 1 base and J by 5 bases, with 16 bases of the junction left unmatched.